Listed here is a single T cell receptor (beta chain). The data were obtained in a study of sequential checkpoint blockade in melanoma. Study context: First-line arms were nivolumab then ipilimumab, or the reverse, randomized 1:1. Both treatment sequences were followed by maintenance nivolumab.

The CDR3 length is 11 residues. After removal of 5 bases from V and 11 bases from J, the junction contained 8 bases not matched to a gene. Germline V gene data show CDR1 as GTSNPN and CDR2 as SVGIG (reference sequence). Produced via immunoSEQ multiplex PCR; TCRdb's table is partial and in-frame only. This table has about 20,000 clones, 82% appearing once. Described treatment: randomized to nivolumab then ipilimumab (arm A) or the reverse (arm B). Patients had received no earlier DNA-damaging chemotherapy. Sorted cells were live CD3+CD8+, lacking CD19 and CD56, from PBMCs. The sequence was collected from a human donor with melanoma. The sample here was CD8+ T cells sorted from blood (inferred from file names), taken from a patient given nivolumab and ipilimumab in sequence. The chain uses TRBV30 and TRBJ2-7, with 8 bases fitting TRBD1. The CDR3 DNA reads TGTGCCTGGGGGGTGACAGGGGCGGAGTACTTC. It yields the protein CAWGVTGAEYF.